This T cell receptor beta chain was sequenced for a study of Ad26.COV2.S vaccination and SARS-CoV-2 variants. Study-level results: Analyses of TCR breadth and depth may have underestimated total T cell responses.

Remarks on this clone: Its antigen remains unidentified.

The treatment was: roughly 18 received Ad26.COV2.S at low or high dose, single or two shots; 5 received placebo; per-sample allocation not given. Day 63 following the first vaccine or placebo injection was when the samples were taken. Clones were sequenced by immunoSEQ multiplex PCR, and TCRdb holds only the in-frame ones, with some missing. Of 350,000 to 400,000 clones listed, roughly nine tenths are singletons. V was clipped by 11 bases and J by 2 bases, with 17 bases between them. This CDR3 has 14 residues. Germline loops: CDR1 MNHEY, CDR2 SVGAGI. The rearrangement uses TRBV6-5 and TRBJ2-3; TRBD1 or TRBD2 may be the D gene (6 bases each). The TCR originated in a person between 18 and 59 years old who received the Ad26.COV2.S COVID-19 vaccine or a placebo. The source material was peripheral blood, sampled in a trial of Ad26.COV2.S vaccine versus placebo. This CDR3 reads CAGGRGDNTDTQYF. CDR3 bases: TGTGCCGGGGGGCGCGGGGACAACACAGATACGCAGTATTTT.